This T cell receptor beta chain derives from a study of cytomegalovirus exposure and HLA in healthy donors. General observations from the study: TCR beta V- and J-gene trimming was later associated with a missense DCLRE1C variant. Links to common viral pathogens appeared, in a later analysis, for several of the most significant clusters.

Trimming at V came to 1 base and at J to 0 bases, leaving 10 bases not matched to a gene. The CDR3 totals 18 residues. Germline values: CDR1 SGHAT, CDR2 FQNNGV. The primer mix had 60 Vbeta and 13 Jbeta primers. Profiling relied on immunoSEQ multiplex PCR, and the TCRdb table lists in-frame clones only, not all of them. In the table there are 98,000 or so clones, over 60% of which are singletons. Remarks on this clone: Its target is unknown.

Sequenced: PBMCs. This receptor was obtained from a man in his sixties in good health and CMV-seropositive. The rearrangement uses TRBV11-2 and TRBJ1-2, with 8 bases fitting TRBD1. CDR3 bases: TGTGCCAGCAGCTTAGCTCCCCCAGGGGGCTTAGCTAACTATGGCTACACCTTC. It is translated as CASSLAPPGGLANYGYTF.